The sequence of this T cell receptor (beta chain) was determined in a study of control samples from healthy donors and cancer patients. The CDR3 totals 14 residues. V was clipped by 0 bases and J by 1 base, with 7 bases between them. Per germline, CDR1 SGHRS and CDR2 YFSETQ. Method: immunoSEQ multiplex PCR; TCRdb's copy keeps in-frame clones and lacks some. Among roughly 59,000 clones, more than 90% were seen once, and the ten largest hold around 1.7%. This receptor was taken from a man aged 40-50 years with colorectal cancer. The chain joins TRBV5-1 to TRBJ1-1; no clear D gene. Material: PBMCs. CDR3 nucleotide sequence: TGCGCCAGCAGCTTGGATGGGCAGAACACTGAAGCTTTCTTT. It encodes CASSLDGQNTEAFF.